A single TCR beta chain is shown here with its context. CDR1 and CDR2 (germline): SNHLY, FYNNEI. The CDR3 length is 15 residues. With 5 bases removed from V and 0 bases from J, the gap between germline ends came to 11 bases. Primers for the PCR totalled 60 Vbeta and 13 Jbeta. The method was immunoSEQ multiplex PCR; TCRdb's version includes in-frame clones alone and lacks a portion of them. The sample gives over 80,000 clones, approximately 81% of which show up once; 3% to 3.5% is in the top ten. This sample was included in a study of cytomegalovirus exposure and HLA in healthy donors. Sequencing was done on a sample of PBMCs. This chain links TRBV2 with TRBJ1-5, with a tentative D call TRBD1 (5 bases). The receptor's source is a woman aged 40 to 49 in good health and CMV-seronegative. CDR3 nucleotide sequence: TGTGCCAGCAGTCAATTCAGGGTTAGCAATCAGCCCCAGCATTTT. Translation: CASSQFRVSNQPQHF.